This T cell receptor beta chain was documented in a study of response to subunit inactivated influenza vaccine. At least ten counts were recorded for this clonotype. The V and J ends lost 5 bases and 4 bases respectively, with 8 bases between them. The CDR3 covers 12 residues. One entry per CDR3 protein results from TCRdb running MiXCR on the RT-PCR reads. This sample carries around 540,000 distinct CDR3 sequences, about 10% of them seen once, and the ten largest clones take roughly 10%. The sequence derives from a man aged 45-60 years who received an inactivated influenza vaccine. This specimen consisted of PBMCs from blood, obtained on the day of vaccination. This chain connects TRBV12-3 or TRBV12-4 to TRBJ1-2; no reliable D call. CDR3 in amino acids: CASSRDGYGYTF. The CDR3 nucleotides are TGTGCCAGCAGTCGAGATGGCTATGGCTACACCTTC.